This paragraph reports one T cell receptor (beta chain). Its target is unknown. The sample comes from a study of T cell responses to AZD1222 COVID-19 vaccine. V was cut by 7 bases and J by 3 bases, with 12 bases left in between. This CDR3 has 14 residues. CDR1 and CDR2 (germline): KGHDR, SFDVKD. Study conclusions and caveats: Donors were chiefly white British, with a greater number of females, and clonal diversity was perhaps underestimated. Regions 160-218 and 743-854 dominated among vaccine-associated CD4 TCRs spanning spike. Increased Spike-specific TCR breadth and depth were observed after two AZD1222 doses.

The assay was immunoSEQ multiplex PCR, and TCRdb's table has in-frame clones only and misses some. Of tens of thousands of clones in the sample, roughly 90% were seen once. This TCR was sampled from an adult who received the AZD1222 COVID-19 vaccine. The sequences come from peripheral blood, collected 28 days after the second AZD1222 dose. The chain carries TRBV24-1 and TRBJ2-1; D is uncertain. The CDR3 reads CATRDVYDYNEQFF. The CDR3, as DNA: TGTGCCACCAGGGACGTTTATGACTACAATGAGCAGTTCTTC.